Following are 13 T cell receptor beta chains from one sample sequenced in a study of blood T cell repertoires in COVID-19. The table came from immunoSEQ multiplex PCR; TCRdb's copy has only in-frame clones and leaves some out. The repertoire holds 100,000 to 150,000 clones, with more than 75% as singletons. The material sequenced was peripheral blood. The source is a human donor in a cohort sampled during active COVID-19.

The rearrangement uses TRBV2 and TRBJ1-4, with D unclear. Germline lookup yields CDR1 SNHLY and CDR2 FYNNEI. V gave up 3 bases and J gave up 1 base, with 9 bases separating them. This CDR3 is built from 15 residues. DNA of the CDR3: TGTGCCAGCAGTGAGTACGGGTTAACTAATGAAAAACTGTTTTTT. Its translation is CASSEYGLTNEKLFF.

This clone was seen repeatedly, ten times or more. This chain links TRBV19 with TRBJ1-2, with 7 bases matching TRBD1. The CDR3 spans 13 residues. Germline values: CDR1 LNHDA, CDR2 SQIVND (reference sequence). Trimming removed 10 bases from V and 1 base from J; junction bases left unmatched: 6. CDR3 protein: CATYRGFNYGYTF. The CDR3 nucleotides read TGTGCCACATACAGGGGTTTTAACTATGGCTACACCTTC.

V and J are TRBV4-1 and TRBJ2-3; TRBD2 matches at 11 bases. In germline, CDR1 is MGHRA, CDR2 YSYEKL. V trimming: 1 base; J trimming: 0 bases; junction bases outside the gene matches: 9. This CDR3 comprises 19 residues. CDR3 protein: CASSQGVTSGTPSTDTQYF. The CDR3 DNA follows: TGCGCCAGCAGCCAAGGCGTGACTAGCGGGACTCCAAGCACAGATACGCAGTATTTT.

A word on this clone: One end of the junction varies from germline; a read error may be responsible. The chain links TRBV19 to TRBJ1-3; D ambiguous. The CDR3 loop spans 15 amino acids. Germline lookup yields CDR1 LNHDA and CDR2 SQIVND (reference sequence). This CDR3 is CASIIDGSSGNTIYF. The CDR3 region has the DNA TGTGCCAGTATTATAGACGGGAGCTCTGGAAACACCATATATTTT.

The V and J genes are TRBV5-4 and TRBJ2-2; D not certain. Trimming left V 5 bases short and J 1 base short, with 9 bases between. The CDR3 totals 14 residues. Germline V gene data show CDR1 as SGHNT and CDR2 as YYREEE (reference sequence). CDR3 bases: TGTGCCAGCAGTGTACCGGGGAACACCGGGGAGCTGTTTTTT. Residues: CASSVPGNTGELFF.

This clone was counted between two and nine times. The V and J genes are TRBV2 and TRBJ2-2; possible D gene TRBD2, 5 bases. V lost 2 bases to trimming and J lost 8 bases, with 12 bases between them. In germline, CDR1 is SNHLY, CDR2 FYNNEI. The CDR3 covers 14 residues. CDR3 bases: TGTGCCAGCAGTGAACGTGGGAGTAGGGGGGAGCTGTTTTTT. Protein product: CASSERGSRGELFF.

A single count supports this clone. The CDR3 here is CASSFREGWWSPLHF. DNA of the CDR3: TGTGCCAGCAGTTTTCGAGAGGGATGGTGGTCACCCCTCCACTTT. The gene calls are TRBV27 and TRBJ1-6; D is undetermined. Germline V lookup: CDR1 MNHEY, CDR2 SMNVEV (reference sequence). V dropped 3 bases and J dropped 10 bases, with 16 bases sitting between them. The length of the CDR3 is 15 residues.

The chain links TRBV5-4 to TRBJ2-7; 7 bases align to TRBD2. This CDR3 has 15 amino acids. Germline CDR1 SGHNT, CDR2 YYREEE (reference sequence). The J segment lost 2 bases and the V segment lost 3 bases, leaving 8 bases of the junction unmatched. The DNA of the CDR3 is TGTGCCAGCAGCTGGGCTAGCGGAAGAACCTACGAGCAGTACTTC. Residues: CASSWASGRTYEQYF.

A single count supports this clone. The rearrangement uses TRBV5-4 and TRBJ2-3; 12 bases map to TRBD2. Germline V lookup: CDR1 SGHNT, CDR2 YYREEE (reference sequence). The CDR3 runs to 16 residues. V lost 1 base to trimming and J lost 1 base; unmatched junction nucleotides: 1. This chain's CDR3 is CASSLRTSGGTDTQYF. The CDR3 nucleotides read TGTGCCAGCAGCTTGAGGACTAGCGGGGGCACAGATACGCAGTATTTT.

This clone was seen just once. This CDR3 reads CATSARRQGVNEQFF. The CDR3 region has the DNA TGTGCCACCAGTGCCAGAAGACAGGGGGTCAATGAGCAGTTCTTC. The chain recombines TRBV24-1 with TRBJ2-1, with 9 bases lining up with TRBD1. The CDR3 is 15 amino acids. Trimming at V came to 5 bases and at J to 6 bases, leaving 7 bases not matched to a gene. Germline CDR1 and CDR2: KGHDR and SFDVKD.

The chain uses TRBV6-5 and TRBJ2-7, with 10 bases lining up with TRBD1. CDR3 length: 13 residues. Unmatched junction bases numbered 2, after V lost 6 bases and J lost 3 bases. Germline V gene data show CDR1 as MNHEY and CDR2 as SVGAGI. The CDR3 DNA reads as TGTGCCAGCAGAGGGACAGGGGTCTACGAGCAGTACTTC. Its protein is CASRGTGVYEQYF.

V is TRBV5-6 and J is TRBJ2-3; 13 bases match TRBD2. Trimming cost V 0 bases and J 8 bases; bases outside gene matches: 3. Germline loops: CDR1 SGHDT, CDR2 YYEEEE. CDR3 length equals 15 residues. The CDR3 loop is CASSLGGLAGVTQYF. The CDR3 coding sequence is TGTGCCAGCAGCTTGGGAGGACTAGCGGGAGTTACGCAGTATTTT.

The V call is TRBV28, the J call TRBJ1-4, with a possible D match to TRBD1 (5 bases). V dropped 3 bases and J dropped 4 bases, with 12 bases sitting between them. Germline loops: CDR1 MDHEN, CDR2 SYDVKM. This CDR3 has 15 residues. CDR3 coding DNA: TGTGCCAGCAGTTTTACCAGGGCTAGTAATGAAAAACTGTTTTTT. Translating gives CASSFTRASNEKLFF.